Listed below are T cell receptor beta chains from one sample, sequenced in a study of neurological immune-mediated disorders. TCRdb itself ran the 5' RACE reads through MiXCR, one entry per CDR3 protein. The profile shows 90,000 to 100,000 distinct CDR3 sequences, about 3.8% of them singletons. Sequenced: PBMCs. The receptors come from a woman between 18 and 30 years old with multiple sclerosis. Both conserved end residues are part of each CDR3. A D gene is named only where the DNA matches it firmly. Size is stated for part of the rows, as once, few or many counts, or as a class when the clone is expanded.

clone_size: many; v_call: TRBV5-1; j_call: TRBJ2-3; d_call: TRBD2; cdr3_nt: TGCGCCAGCAGCCAAACGGGGGGTCCGGATACGCAGTATTTT; cdr3_aa: CASSQTGGPDTQYF
clone_size: many; v_call: TRBV12-3/TRBV12-4; j_call: TRBJ1-2; d_call: .; cdr3_nt: TGTGCCAGCAGTTTTTATCGAGGGGACTACGGCTACACCTTC; cdr3_aa: CASSFYRGDYGYTF
clone_size: many; v_call: TRBV20-1; j_call: TRBJ2-1; d_call: .; cdr3_nt: TGCAGTGCTAGAGTAAATCCGGGACTTACATACAATGAGCAGTTCTTC; cdr3_aa: CSARVNPGLTYNEQFF
clone_size: many; v_call: TRBV24-1; j_call: TRBJ2-1; d_call: TRBD2; cdr3_nt: TGTGCCACCAGTGATTTCGGGGGGGATGAGCAGTTCTTC; cdr3_aa: CATSDFGGDEQFF
clone_size: .; v_call: TRBV2; j_call: TRBJ1-5; d_call: .; cdr3_nt: TGTGCCAGCAGTGATGTGTCAGGGGACCATCAGCCCCAGCATTTT; cdr3_aa: CASSDVSGDHQPQHF
clone_size: few; v_call: TRBV29-1; j_call: TRBJ2-7; d_call: .; cdr3_nt: TGCAGCGTGGGCAAGGTGGGGGGAACCTACGAGCAGTACTTC; cdr3_aa: CSVGKVGGTYEQYF
clone_size: many; v_call: TRBV12-3/TRBV12-4; j_call: TRBJ2-7; d_call: .; cdr3_nt: TGTGCCAGCAGCCGGGACATCTCCTACGAGCAGTACTTC; cdr3_aa: CASSRDISYEQYF
clone_size: .; v_call: TRBV5-1; j_call: TRBJ2-3; d_call: TRBD1; cdr3_nt: TGCGCCAGCAGCTTGTGGACAGGGGGCACAGATACGAAGTATTTT; cdr3_aa: CASSLWTGGTDTKYF
clone_size: .; v_call: TRBV20-1; j_call: TRBJ1-1; d_call: TRBD1; cdr3_nt: TGCAGTGCTAGAGATTGGGGACAGGGGGCGCGGAGTGAAGCTTTCTTT; cdr3_aa: CSARDWGQGARSEAFF
clone_size: many; v_call: TRBV20-1; j_call: TRBJ2-3; d_call: .; cdr3_nt: TGCAGTGCCCTCTCCGGGCCTTACATTTCCTTTTGCACAGATACGCAGTATTTT; cdr3_aa: CSALSGPYISFCTDTQYF
clone_size: many; v_call: TRBV5-5; j_call: TRBJ1-4; d_call: .; cdr3_nt: TGTGCCAGCAGCAGACAGCAAGATAATGAAAAACTGTTTTTT; cdr3_aa: CASSRQQDNEKLFF
clone_size: many; v_call: TRBV29-1; j_call: TRBJ1-3; d_call: TRBD1; cdr3_nt: TGCAGCGTGGAACGGACAGGGGGTGGAAACACCATATATTTT; cdr3_aa: CSVERTGGGNTIYF
clone_size: many; v_call: TRBV27; j_call: TRBJ2-5; d_call: .; cdr3_nt: TGTGCCAGCAGCCATTATTCCGGAGAAGAGACCCAGTACTTC; cdr3_aa: CASSHYSGEETQYF
clone_size: many; v_call: TRBV4-3; j_call: TRBJ2-6; d_call: TRBD2; cdr3_nt: TGCGCCAGCAGCCAGGGGGACTACTCCTCTGGGGCCAACGTCCTGACTTTC; cdr3_aa: CASSQGDYSSGANVLTF
clone_size: many; v_call: TRBV12-3/TRBV12-4; j_call: TRBJ1-2; d_call: TRBD1; cdr3_nt: TGTGCCAGCAGTTTAGGGGACAGTAACTATGGCTACACCTTC; cdr3_aa: CASSLGDSNYGYTF
clone_size: many; v_call: TRBV7-8; j_call: TRBJ1-5; d_call: .; cdr3_nt: TGTGCCAGCAGCTTTAAAAGCAATCAGCCCCAGCATTTT; cdr3_aa: CASSFKSNQPQHF
clone_size: many; v_call: TRBV5-1; j_call: TRBJ1-1; d_call: TRBD1; cdr3_nt: TGCGCCAGCAGCCCTTCCGCTTTCATCACAGGGGGCACTGAAGCTTTCTTT; cdr3_aa: CASSPSAFITGGTEAFF
clone_size: many; v_call: TRBV5-1; j_call: TRBJ1-2; d_call: TRBD1; cdr3_nt: TGCGCCAGCAGCTACCAGGGGGTTGGTGGCTACACCTTC; cdr3_aa: CASSYQGVGGYTF
clone_size: many; v_call: TRBV6-2/TRBV6-3; j_call: TRBJ2-1; d_call: .; cdr3_nt: TGTGCCAGCATTTCGACCGGGACCAGTTACAATGAGCAGTTCTTC; cdr3_aa: CASISTGTSYNEQFF
clone_size: many; v_call: TRBV5-1; j_call: TRBJ2-3; d_call: TRBD2; cdr3_nt: TGCGCCAGCAGGGCTAGCGGGACCCGCACAGATACGCAGTATTTT; cdr3_aa: CASRASGTRTDTQYF
clone_size: many; v_call: TRBV5-6; j_call: TRBJ2-2; d_call: .; cdr3_nt: TGTGCCAGCAGCCGCAAGAACACCGGGGAGCTGTTTTTT; cdr3_aa: CASSRKNTGELFF
clone_size: many; v_call: TRBV28; j_call: TRBJ1-1; d_call: .; cdr3_nt: TGTGCCAGCATCCTGGGGTATGGCAGGAAAGCTTTCTTT; cdr3_aa: CASILGYGRKAFF
clone_size: many; v_call: TRBV6-5; j_call: TRBJ2-7; d_call: .; cdr3_nt: TGTGCCAGCAGCCCTCAGGGGGGCCACGAGCAGTACTTC; cdr3_aa: CASSPQGGHEQYF
clone_size: many; v_call: TRBV20-1; j_call: TRBJ1-5; d_call: TRBD1; cdr3_nt: TGCAGTACACGGACAGGGAATCAGCCCCAGCATTTT; cdr3_aa: CSTRTGNQPQHF
clone_size: few; v_call: TRBV20-1; j_call: TRBJ1-1; d_call: .; cdr3_nt: TGCAGTGCTAGCCTCAGGGATCGCGCTTTCTTT; cdr3_aa: CSASLRDRAFF
clone_size: many; v_call: TRBV3-1; j_call: TRBJ1-1; d_call: .; cdr3_nt: TGTGCCAGCAGCCAAGATCCGGTTGGGAACACTGAAGCTTTCTTT; cdr3_aa: CASSQDPVGNTEAFF
clone_size: many; v_call: TRBV7-8; j_call: TRBJ2-2; d_call: TRBD2; cdr3_nt: TGTGCCAGCAGCTTAGCATGGACTAGCCTAACCGGGGAGCTGTTTTTT; cdr3_aa: CASSLAWTSLTGELFF
clone_size: few; v_call: TRBV10-3; j_call: TRBJ1-3; d_call: .; cdr3_nt: TGTGCCATCAGTGAAGAGTACACCATATATTTT; cdr3_aa: CAISEEYTIYF
clone_size: many; v_call: TRBV4-1; j_call: TRBJ1-4; d_call: .; cdr3_nt: TGCGCCAGCAGCCAAGATCCAGGGACCACAACTAATGAAAAACTGTTTTTT; cdr3_aa: CASSQDPGTTTNEKLFF
clone_size: many; v_call: TRBV5-1; j_call: TRBJ2-5; d_call: TRBD2; cdr3_nt: TGCGCCAGCAGACCGGGACTAGCGGGAGAGACCCAGTACTTC; cdr3_aa: CASRPGLAGETQYF
clone_size: many; v_call: TRBV7-2; j_call: TRBJ1-1; d_call: .; cdr3_nt: TGTGCCAGCAGGCTTGACAGGAGCACTGAAGCTTTCTTT; cdr3_aa: CASRLDRSTEAFF
clone_size: many; v_call: TRBV20-1; j_call: TRBJ2-5; d_call: .; cdr3_nt: TGCAGTGCTAGAACTAGGACGAAACAAGAGACCCAGTACTTC; cdr3_aa: CSARTRTKQETQYF
clone_size: many; v_call: TRBV4-2; j_call: TRBJ2-5; d_call: TRBD2; cdr3_nt: TGTGCCAGCAGCCAAGAGGGAAGCGGGGCCTTCCAAGAGACCCAGTACTTC; cdr3_aa: CASSQEGSGAFQETQYF
clone_size: few; v_call: TRBV5-1; j_call: TRBJ2-3; d_call: .; cdr3_nt: TGCGCCAGCAGCTTGGGGGGTACAAGCACAGATACGCAGTATTTT; cdr3_aa: CASSLGGTSTDTQYF
clone_size: many; v_call: TRBV7-9; j_call: TRBJ1-1; d_call: .; cdr3_nt: TGTGCCAGCAGCTTAGTCGGGGGTAGGGGAGGGACTGAAGCTTTCTTT; cdr3_aa: CASSLVGGRGGTEAFF
clone_size: many; v_call: TRBV6-2/TRBV6-3; j_call: TRBJ2-7; d_call: .; cdr3_nt: TGTGCCAGCAGTCCCGATCCGGGGAGCTCCTACGAGCAGTACTTC; cdr3_aa: CASSPDPGSSYEQYF
clone_size: few; v_call: TRBV15; j_call: TRBJ2-5; d_call: TRBD1; cdr3_nt: TGTGCCACCAGCAGTGACAGGGGGCAAGAGACCCAGTACTTC; cdr3_aa: CATSSDRGQETQYF
clone_size: many; v_call: TRBV29-1; j_call: TRBJ1-1; d_call: .; cdr3_nt: TGCAGCGTTGACCGGGGGGCAACTGAAGCTTTCTTT; cdr3_aa: CSVDRGATEAFF
clone_size: many; v_call: TRBV7-2; j_call: TRBJ2-5; d_call: .; cdr3_nt: TGTGCCAGCAGCTTTCTCGACAAGAGAACCCAGTACTTC; cdr3_aa: CASSFLDKRTQYF
clone_size: many; v_call: TRBV20-1; j_call: TRBJ2-3; d_call: TRBD1; cdr3_nt: TGCAGTGCTAGAAAGGGGGCCACAGATACGCAGTATTTT; cdr3_aa: CSARKGATDTQYF